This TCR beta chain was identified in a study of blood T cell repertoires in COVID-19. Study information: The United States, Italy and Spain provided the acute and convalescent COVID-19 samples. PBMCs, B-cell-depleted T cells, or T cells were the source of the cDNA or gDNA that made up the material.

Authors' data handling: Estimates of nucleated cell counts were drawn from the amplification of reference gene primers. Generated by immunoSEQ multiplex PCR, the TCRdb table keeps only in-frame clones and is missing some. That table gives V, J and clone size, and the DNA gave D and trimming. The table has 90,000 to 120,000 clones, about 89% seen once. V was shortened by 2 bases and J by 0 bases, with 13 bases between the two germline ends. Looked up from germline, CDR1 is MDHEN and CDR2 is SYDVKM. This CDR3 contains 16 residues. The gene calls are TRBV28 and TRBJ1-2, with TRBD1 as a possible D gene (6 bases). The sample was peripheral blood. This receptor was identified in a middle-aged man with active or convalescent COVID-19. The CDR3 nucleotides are TGTGCCAGCAGTTTAAGCCCAGGGGCAACTAACTATGGCTACACCTTC. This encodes CASSLSPGATNYGYTF.